Each of the 32 T cell receptor beta chains below was sequenced from the same sample in a study of blood T cell repertoires in COVID-19. Some clones are missing from TCRdb's copy, which holds only in-frame ones; the method was immunoSEQ multiplex PCR. This table holds about 320,000 clones, roughly 90% found once. Sequencing was done on a sample of peripheral blood. These receptors were taken from a man younger than 35 who had recovered from COVID-19.

V usage is TRBV3-1 (or the pseudogene TRBV3-2) and J usage is TRBJ1-1; 7 bases are a match to TRBD1. Germline-derived CDR1 and CDR2 are LGHDT and YNNKEL (reference sequence). This CDR3 region has 14 residues. V trimming: 4 bases; J trimming: 1 base; junction bases outside the gene matches: 3. The DNA of the CDR3 is TGTGCCAGCAGCCCCGGGACAGAGAACACTGAAGCTTTCTTT. The encoded protein is CASSPGTENTEAFF.

The chain combines TRBV19 with TRBJ1-5; 7 bases are shared with TRBD1. J gave up 0 bases and V 6 bases, and 2 bases lay outside the gene matches. The CDR3 covers 14 residues. Germline CDR1 and CDR2: LNHDA and SQIVND (reference sequence). The CDR3 loop is CASSDRDSNQPQHF. The CDR3 DNA sequence: TGTGCCAGTAGCGACAGGGATAGCAATCAGCCCCAGCATTTT.

The chain combines TRBV6-2 or TRBV6-3 with TRBJ2-7; D ambiguous. This CDR3 has 11 amino acids. Trimming cost V 2 bases and J 11 bases, with 10 bases left between them. Germline V gene sequence: CDR1 MNHEY, CDR2 SVGEGT. The CDR3 region is CASSYRHYEYF. In nucleotides, the CDR3 is TGTGCCAGCAGTTACCGGCACTACGAGTACTTC.

The chain couples TRBV6-6 to TRBJ1-4, with 9 positions matching TRBD1. The V gene end was trimmed by 4 bases and the J gene end by 7 bases; junction bases not matched to a gene: 7. The CDR3 is 15 residues long. Germline V gene sequence: CDR1 MNHNY, CDR2 SVGAGI (reference sequence). The CDR3 sequence: CASSSTTGGFEKLFF. CDR3 DNA: TGTGCCAGCAGTTCCACGACAGGGGGATTTGAAAAACTGTTTTTT.

This clone showed up just once. The chain has TRBV5-4 and TRBJ2-7; possibly TRBD2 for D (6 bases). The V end was cut by 2 bases, the J end by 2 bases, with 8 bases between. This CDR3 comprises 13 residues. Germline CDR1 is SGHNT and CDR2 is YYREEE (reference sequence). The CDR3 here is CASSFGGTYEQYF. CDR3 nucleotides: TGTGCCAGCAGCTTTGGGGGGACCTACGAGCAGTACTTC.

This clone was seen more than once but under ten times. This CDR3 is CAISESGGRGNTEAFF. The CDR3 DNA sequence: TGTGCCATCAGTGAGTCTGGAGGCAGGGGGAACACTGAAGCTTTCTTT. This chain joins TRBV10-3 and TRBJ1-1, with a weak D call TRBD1 (6 bases). The CDR3 covers 16 residues. Per the germline V gene, CDR1 is ENHRY and CDR2 is SYGVKD. Between the trimmed V and J ends, which lost 0 bases and 1 base, there was a span of 12 bases.

The chain joins TRBV5-1 to TRBJ1-1, with 11 positions matching TRBD1. Germline CDR1 SGHRS, CDR2 YFSETQ. The CDR3 totals 15 residues. The trim removed 4 bases at V and 5 bases at J, leaving 7 bases unmatched. CDR3 protein: CASSPGTGGKTEAFF. In nucleotides, the CDR3 is TGCGCCAGCAGCCCCGGGACAGGGGGGAAAACTGAAGCTTTCTTT. Based on the CDR3 plus reference TRBV5-1 and TRBJ1-1, the full variable domain is KAGVTQTPRYLIKTRGQQVTLSCSPISGHRSVSWYQQTPGQGLQFLFEYFSETQRNKGNFPGRFSGRQFSNSRSEMNVSTLELGDSALYLCASSPGTGGKTEAFFGQGTRLTVV.

The chain couples TRBV5-4 to TRBJ2-1; D remains unclear. CDR3 length: 13 amino acids. Per germline, CDR1 SGHNT and CDR2 YYREEE (reference sequence). Between the trimmed V and J ends, which lost 0 bases and 6 bases, there was a span of 7 bases. The CDR3 spells CASSLDPVNEQFF. In DNA form, the CDR3 reads TGTGCCAGCAGCTTGGACCCAGTCAATGAGCAGTTCTTC.

This clone has just one count. This chain uses TRBV19 with TRBJ1-6, with TRBD1 as a possible D gene (6 bases). CDR1 LNHDA and CDR2 SQIVND come from the germline V gene (reference sequence). CDR3 size: 14 residues. Trimming removed 6 bases at V and 7 bases at J, with 13 bases between. The CDR3 protein is CASRLAGENSPLHF. CDR3 in DNA: TGTGCCAGTAGGCTCGCAGGGGAGAATTCACCCCTCCACTTT.

This chain connects TRBV5-3 to TRBJ2-1; a possible D gene is TRBD1 (6 bases). TRBV5-3 is an ORF for which the function is uncertain. Trimming shortened V by 0 bases and J by 3 bases, and 10 bases separated the two germline ends. The CDR3 totals 15 residues. The CDR3 DNA is TGTGCCAGAAGCTTGGGGACAGAAAACTACAATGAGCAGTTCTTC. Amino acids: CARSLGTENYNEQFF.

J is TRBJ1-2 and V is TRBV7-9, with a tentative D call TRBD1 (6 bases). The CDR3 is 15 amino acids. Germline loops: CDR1 SEHNR, CDR2 FQNEAQ (reference sequence). Deletions cut 1 base from V and 6 bases from J, with 15 bases between. CDR3 sequence (DNA): TGTGCCAGCAGCTTAGGCTTGGGGACACGGGATGGCTACACCTTC. Protein product: CASSLGLGTRDGYTF.

The chain uses TRBV5-4 and TRBJ1-2; D is unclear. V was cut by 0 bases and J by 6 bases, with 12 bases left in between. In germline, CDR1 is SGHNT, CDR2 YYREEE (reference sequence). The length of the CDR3 is 14 residues. The CDR3 loop reads CASSLVGSPHGYTF. The DNA of the CDR3 is TGTGCCAGCAGCTTGGTGGGCAGTCCCCATGGCTACACCTTC.

The chain combines TRBV10-3 with TRBJ2-7, with 9 bases identical to TRBD1. The CDR3 extends over 15 amino acids. Germline V gene data show CDR1 as ENHRY and CDR2 as SYGVKD. After removal of 0 bases from V and 3 bases from J, the junction contained 3 bases not matched to a gene. This CDR3 is CAISESRTGDYEQYF. CDR3 bases: TGTGCCATCAGTGAGTCTAGGACAGGGGACTACGAGCAGTACTTC.

The rearrangement joins TRBV3-1 (or the pseudogene TRBV3-2) to TRBJ2-3; 10 nucleotides align to TRBD2. V was clipped by 3 bases and J by 2 bases; unmatched bases: 5. This CDR3 region has 16 residues. CDR1 and CDR2 from the germline V gene are LGHDT and YNNKEL (reference sequence). This chain's CDR3 is CASSHLLAGYTDTQYF. CDR3 in DNA: TGTGCCAGCAGCCACTTACTAGCGGGGTACACAGATACGCAGTATTTT.

V gene TRBV29-1 combines with J gene TRBJ2-3, with D possibly TRBD1 on 5 matching bases. Trimming cost V 4 bases and J 3 bases, with 14 bases left between them. The CDR3 has 14 residues. CDR1 SQVTM and CDR2 ANQGSEA come from the germline V gene. CDR3 DNA: TGCAGCGTTGTACGCAGGGTTGGGACAGATACGCAGTATTTT. It encodes CSVVRRVGTDTQYF.

The CDR3 protein is CASEGTRDALEGYGYTF. The CDR3 DNA reads TGTGCCTCGGAGGGCACTCGGGACGCCCTGGAAGGCTATGGCTACACCTTC. The chain employs TRBV30 and TRBJ1-2; possible D gene TRBD1, 5 bases. The CDR3 loop spans 17 amino acids. Germline V lookup: CDR1 GTSNPN, CDR2 SVGIG (reference sequence). Trimming removed 7 bases at V and 4 bases at J, with 28 bases between.

This chain joins TRBV19 and TRBJ1-1; D gene ambiguous. CDR1 and CDR2 (germline): LNHDA, SQIVND (reference sequence). The V end was cut by 7 bases, the J end by 0 bases, with 9 bases between. The CDR3 is 13 amino acids. CDR3 protein: CASNRDLNTEAFF. The CDR3 bases are TGTGCCAGTAACCGGGATCTGAACACTGAAGCTTTCTTT.

The rearrangement links TRBV25-1 to TRBJ1-3; maybe TRBD1 (6 bases). The CDR3 extends over 17 amino acids. Germline V CDR1 and CDR2: MGHDK, SYGVNS. V lost 1 base and J 3 bases, leaving 16 bases between the germline ends. DNA of the CDR3: TGTGCCAGCAGTGAATTAGGGGCAGGGGCTCGTGGAAACACCATATATTTT. It codes for CASSELGAGARGNTIYF. Full variable domain (rest looked up from reference TRBV25-1 and TRBJ1-3): EADIYQTPRYLVIGTGKKITLECSQTMGHDKMYWYQQDPGMELHLIHYSYGVNSTEKGDLSSESTVSRIRTEHFPLTLESARPSHTSQYLCASSELGAGARGNTIYFGEGSWLTVV.

J is TRBJ1-5 and V is TRBV19; D possibly corresponds to TRBD1 (5 bases). V shed 3 bases and J shed 0 bases, with 15 bases lying between them. Looked up from germline, CDR1 is LNHDA and CDR2 is SQIVND (reference sequence). This CDR3 region has 17 residues. The CDR3 is CASSIALAGYSNQPQHF. The CDR3 DNA sequence: TGTGCCAGTAGTATCGCATTGGCAGGGTATAGCAATCAGCCCCAGCATTTT.

J is TRBJ1-1 and V is TRBV11-1; 8 nucleotides agree with TRBD1. The V and J ends lost 5 bases and 8 bases, in that order; junction bases with no gene match: 13. The CDR3 is 15 amino acids. Per germline, CDR1 SGHAT and CDR2 FQDESV (reference sequence). The CDR3 here is CASSTRTGSGPEAFF. The CDR3 DNA reads TGTGCCAGCAGCACCCGGACAGGGTCCGGTCCGGAAGCTTTCTTT.

V gene TRBV14 combines with J gene TRBJ2-4, with a weak D call TRBD2 (7 bases). Germline CDR1 SGHDN, CDR2 FVKESK. The CDR3 sequence is 16 residues long. Trimming removed 2 bases from V and 3 bases from J, with 14 bases in between. The CDR3 DNA reads as TGTGCCAGCAGCCAAAGGGGGGGGATTGGCAAAAACATTCAGTACTTC. It codes for CASSQRGGIGKNIQYF.

The J gene is TRBJ2-1, the V gene TRBV14; no clear D gene. V was clipped by 1 base and J by 4 bases, with 5 bases between them. The CDR3 consists of 13 residues. Germline CDR1 and CDR2: SGHDN and FVKESK. CDR3 sequence: CASSQVTYNEQFF. Here the CDR3 DNA reads TGTGCCAGCAGCCAAGTGACTTACAATGAGCAGTTCTTC. The full variable domain, rest sourced from reference TRBV14 and TRBJ2-1, is EAGVTQFPSHSVIEKGQTVTLRCDPISGHDNLYWYRRVMGKEIKFLLHFVKESKQDESGMPNNRFLAERTGGTYSTLKVQPAELEDSGVYFCASSQVTYNEQFFGPGTRLTVL.

The rearrangement links TRBV27 to TRBJ2-2; 11 bases line up with TRBD1. Germline assignment: CDR1 MNHEY and CDR2 SMNVEV (reference sequence). Trimming at V came to 6 bases and at J to 7 bases, leaving 7 bases not matched to a gene. The CDR3 is 15 residues long. The CDR3 coding sequence is TGTGCCAGCAGACCCGGGACAGGGGGGGGCGGGGAGCTGTTTTTT. Translated, it gives CASRPGTGGGGELFF.

On this clone itself: Distinct nucleotide sequences in the sample also encode this CDR3. This rearrangement joins TRBV7-9 to TRBJ1-2; TRBD1 aligns across 8 bases. The CDR3 sequence is 15 residues long. Germline trimming cut 5 bases from V and 2 bases from J; bases unmatched to any gene: 7. CDR1 and CDR2 from the germline V gene are SEHNR and FQNEAQ (reference sequence). As DNA, the CDR3 is TGTGCCAGCAGCCCTCCAGGACAGGGCAACTATGGCTACACCTTC. Amino acid sequence: CASSPPGQGNYGYTF.

The rearrangement joins TRBV9 to TRBJ1-5; 8 bases line up with TRBD1. Losses at the gene ends were 3 bases for V and 0 bases for J; bases not matched to a gene: 5. This CDR3 has 16 residues. Germline-derived CDR1 and CDR2 are SGDLS and YYNGEE. The CDR3 DNA reads TGTGCCAGCAGCGCCGGGACAGGAGATAGCAATCAGCCCCAGCATTTT. Translated: CASSAGTGDSNQPQHF. The full variable domain, rest sourced from reference TRBV9 and TRBJ1-5, is DSGVTQTPKHLITATGQRVTLRCSPRSGDLSVYWYQQSLDQGLQFLIQYYNGEERAKGNILERFSAQQFPDLHSELNLSSLELGDSALYFCASSAGTGDSNQPQHFGDGTRLSIL.

The rearrangement joins TRBV7-2 to TRBJ1-4, with D possibly being TRBD1 (5 bases). CDR3 size: 14 residues. Germline V gene lookup returns CDR1 SGHTA and CDR2 FQGNSA. Deletions cut 6 bases from V and 4 bases from J, with 12 bases between. The CDR3: CASSRDSFNEKLFF. The DNA for the CDR3 is TGTGCCAGCAGTCGGGACTCTTTTAATGAAAAACTGTTTTTT.

This chain connects TRBV27 to TRBJ2-5; D gene uncertain. Trimming removed 6 bases at V and 2 bases at J, with 13 bases between. This CDR3 is 14 amino acids long. CDR1 MNHEY and CDR2 SMNVEV come from the germline V gene (reference sequence). The CDR3 protein is CASRPHSLQETQYF. The CDR3 bases are TGTGCCAGCAGACCCCACAGCTTGCAAGAGACCCAGTACTTC.

The V call is TRBV4-2, the J call TRBJ2-7; 8 bases are a match to TRBD1. V shed 0 bases and J 6 bases; nucleotides not matched to a gene: 10. This CDR3 region has 16 residues. From germline, CDR1 is LGHNA and CDR2 YNFKEQ. CDR3 nucleotides: TGTGCCAGCAGCCAAGAGAGAGGACAGGGAAGGTTCGAGCAGTACTTC. Protein: CASSQERGQGRFEQYF.

CDR3 amino acids: CASSFIGTKGNTIYF. The CDR3 DNA reads as TGTGCCAGCAGCTTCATCGGGACAAAGGGAAACACCATATATTTT. J is TRBJ1-3 and V is TRBV7-6; TRBD1 might be the D (6 bases). The CDR3 sequence is 15 residues long. CDR1 and CDR2 (germline): SGHVS, FNYEAQ. V lost 3 bases and J 4 bases, leaving 13 bases between the germline ends.

The chain employs TRBV6-5 and TRBJ1-1; 8 nucleotides line up with TRBD1. After removal of 6 bases from V and 1 base from J, the junction contained 4 bases not matched to a gene. Germline lookup yields CDR1 MNHEY and CDR2 SVGAGI. The CDR3 contains 14 residues. The CDR3 spells CASRTGVGNTEAFF. The DNA for the CDR3 is TGTGCCAGCAGGACAGGGGTGGGGAACACTGAAGCTTTCTTT.

The V call is TRBV13, the J call TRBJ1-5; D might be TRBD1 (5 bases). This CDR3 spans 16 amino acids. Trimming left V 2 bases short and J 7 bases short, with 18 bases between. CDR1 is PRHDT and CDR2 is FYEKMQ in the germline V gene (reference sequence). The CDR3 region is CASSLSGGVSGQPQHF. The CDR3 DNA is TGTGCCAGCAGCTTATCCGGGGGTGTTTCGGGACAGCCCCAGCATTTT.

The chain recombines TRBV19 with TRBJ1-5; the match to TRBD1 covers 7 bases. Germline CDR1 reads LNHDA; CDR2 reads SQIVND (reference sequence). CDR3 length equals 15 residues. Trimming removed 7 bases from V and 3 bases from J; junction bases left unmatched: 9. The CDR3 protein is CASTPTGEPNQPQHF. CDR3 bases: TGTGCCAGTACCCCCACAGGGGAACCCAATCAGCCCCAGCATTTT.